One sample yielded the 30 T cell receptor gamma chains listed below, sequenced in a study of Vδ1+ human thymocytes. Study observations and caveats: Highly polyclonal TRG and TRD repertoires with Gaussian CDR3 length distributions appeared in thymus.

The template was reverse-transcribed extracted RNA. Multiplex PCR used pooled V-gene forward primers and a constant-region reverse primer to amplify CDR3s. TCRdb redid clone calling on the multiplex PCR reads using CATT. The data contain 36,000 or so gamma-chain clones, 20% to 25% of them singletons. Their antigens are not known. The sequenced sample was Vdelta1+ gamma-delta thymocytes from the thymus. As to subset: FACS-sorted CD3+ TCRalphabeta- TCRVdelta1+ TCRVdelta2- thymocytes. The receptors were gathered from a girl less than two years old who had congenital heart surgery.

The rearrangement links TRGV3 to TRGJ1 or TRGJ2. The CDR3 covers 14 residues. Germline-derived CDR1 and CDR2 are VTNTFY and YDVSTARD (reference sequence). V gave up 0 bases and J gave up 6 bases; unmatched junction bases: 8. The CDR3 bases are TGTGCCACCTGGGACAGGCTGAGGAGTTATAAGAAACTCTTT. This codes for CATWDRLRSYKKLF.

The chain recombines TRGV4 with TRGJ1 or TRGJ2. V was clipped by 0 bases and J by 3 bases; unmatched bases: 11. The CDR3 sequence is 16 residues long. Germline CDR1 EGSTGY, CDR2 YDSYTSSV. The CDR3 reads CATWDGPGGIYYKKLF. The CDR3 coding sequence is TGTGCCACCTGGGATGGGCCGGGCGGAATTTATTATAAGAAACTCTTT.

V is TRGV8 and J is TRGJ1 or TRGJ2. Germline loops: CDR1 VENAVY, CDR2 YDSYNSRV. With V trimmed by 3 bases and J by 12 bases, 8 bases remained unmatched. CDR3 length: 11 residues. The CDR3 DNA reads TGTGCCACCTGGGATGCTGGGGGGAAACTCTTT. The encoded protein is CATWDAGGKLF.

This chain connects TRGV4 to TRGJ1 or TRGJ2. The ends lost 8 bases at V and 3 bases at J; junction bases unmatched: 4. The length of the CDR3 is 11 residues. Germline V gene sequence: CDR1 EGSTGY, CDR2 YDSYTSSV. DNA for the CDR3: TGTGCCACCTACCGTTATTATAAGAAACTCTTT. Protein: CATYRYYKKLF.

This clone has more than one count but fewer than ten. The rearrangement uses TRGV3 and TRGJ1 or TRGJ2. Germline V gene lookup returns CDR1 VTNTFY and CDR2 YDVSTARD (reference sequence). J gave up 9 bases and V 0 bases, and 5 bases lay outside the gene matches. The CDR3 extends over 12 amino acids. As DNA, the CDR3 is TGTGCCACCTGGGACAGGGGTAGTAAGAAACTCTTT. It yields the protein CATWDRGSKKLF.

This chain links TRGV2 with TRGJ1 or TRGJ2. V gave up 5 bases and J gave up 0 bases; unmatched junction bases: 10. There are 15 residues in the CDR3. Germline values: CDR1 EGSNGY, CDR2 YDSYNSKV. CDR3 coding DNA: TGTGCCACCTGGGCCGTCGGCCGGAATTATTATAAGAAACTCTTT. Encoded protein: CATWAVGRNYYKKLF.

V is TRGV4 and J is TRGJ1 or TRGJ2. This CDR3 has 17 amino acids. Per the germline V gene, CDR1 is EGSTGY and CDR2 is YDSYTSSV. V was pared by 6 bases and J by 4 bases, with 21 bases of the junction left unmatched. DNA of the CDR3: TGTGCCACCTGGAGCGGGGGAAGCCCAGGGTCCTATTATAAGAAACTCTTT. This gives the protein CATWSGGSPGSYYKKLF.

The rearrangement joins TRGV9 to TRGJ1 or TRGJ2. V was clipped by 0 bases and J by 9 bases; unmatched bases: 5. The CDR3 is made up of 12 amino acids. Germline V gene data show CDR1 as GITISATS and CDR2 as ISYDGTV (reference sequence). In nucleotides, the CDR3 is TGTGCCTTGTGGGAGGTGGCACGTAAGAAACTCTTT. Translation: CALWEVARKKLF.

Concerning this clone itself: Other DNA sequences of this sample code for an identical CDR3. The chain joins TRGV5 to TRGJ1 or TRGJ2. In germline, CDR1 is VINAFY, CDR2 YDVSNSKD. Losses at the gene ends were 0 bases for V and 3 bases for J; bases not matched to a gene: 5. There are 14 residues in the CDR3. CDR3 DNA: TGTGCCACCTGGGACAGGCCTAGTTATTATAAGAAACTCTTT. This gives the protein CATWDRPSYYKKLF.

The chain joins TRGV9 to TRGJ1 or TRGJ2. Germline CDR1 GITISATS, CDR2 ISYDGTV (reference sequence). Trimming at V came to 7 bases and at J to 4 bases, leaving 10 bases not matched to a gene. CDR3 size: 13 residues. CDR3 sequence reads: CALCLPRYYKKLF. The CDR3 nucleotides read TGTGCCTTGTGCCTCCCTCGGTATTATAAGAAACTCTTT.

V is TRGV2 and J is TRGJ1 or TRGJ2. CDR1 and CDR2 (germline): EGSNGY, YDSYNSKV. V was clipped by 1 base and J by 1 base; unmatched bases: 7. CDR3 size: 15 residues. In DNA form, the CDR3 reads TGTGCCACCTGGGACGGAGTTCACAATTATTATAAGAAACTCTTT. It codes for CATWDGVHNYYKKLF.

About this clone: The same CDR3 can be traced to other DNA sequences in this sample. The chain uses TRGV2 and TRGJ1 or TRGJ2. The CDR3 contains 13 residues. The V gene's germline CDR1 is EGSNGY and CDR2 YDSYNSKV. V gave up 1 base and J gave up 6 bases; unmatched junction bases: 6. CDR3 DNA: TGTGCCACCTGGGACGGCCGCAGTTATAAGAAACTCTTT. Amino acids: CATWDGRSYKKLF.

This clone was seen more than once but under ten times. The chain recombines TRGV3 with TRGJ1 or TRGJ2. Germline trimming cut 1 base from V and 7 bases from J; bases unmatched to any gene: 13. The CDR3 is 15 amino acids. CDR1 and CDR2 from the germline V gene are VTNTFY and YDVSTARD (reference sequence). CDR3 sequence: CATWDSAPFRYKKLF. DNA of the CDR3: TGTGCCACCTGGGACAGTGCTCCTTTCCGGTATAAGAAACTCTTT.

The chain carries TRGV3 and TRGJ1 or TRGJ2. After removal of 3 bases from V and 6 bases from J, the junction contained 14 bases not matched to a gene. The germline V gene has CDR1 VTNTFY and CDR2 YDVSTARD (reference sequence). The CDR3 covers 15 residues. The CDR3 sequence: CATWDYRRGFYKKLF. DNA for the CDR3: TGTGCCACCTGGGACTACCGACGAGGATTTTATAAGAAACTCTTT.

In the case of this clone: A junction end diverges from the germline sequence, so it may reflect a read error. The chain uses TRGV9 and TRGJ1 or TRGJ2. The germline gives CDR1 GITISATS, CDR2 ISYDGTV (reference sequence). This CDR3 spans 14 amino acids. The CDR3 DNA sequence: TGTGCCTTGTGGGAGGTGCAGGGCTATTATAAGAATCTCTTT. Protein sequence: CALWEVQGYYKNLF.

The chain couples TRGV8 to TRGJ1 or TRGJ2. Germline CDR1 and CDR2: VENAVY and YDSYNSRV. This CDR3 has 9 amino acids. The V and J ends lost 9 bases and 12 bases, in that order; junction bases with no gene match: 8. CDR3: CATGRRKLF. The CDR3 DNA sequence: TGTGCCACCGGCCGGAGGAAACTCTTT.

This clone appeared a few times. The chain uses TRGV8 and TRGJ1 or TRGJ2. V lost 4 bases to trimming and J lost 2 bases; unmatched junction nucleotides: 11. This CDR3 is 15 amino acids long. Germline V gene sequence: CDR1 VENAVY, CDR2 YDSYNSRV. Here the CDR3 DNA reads TGTGCCACCTGGGACCACTGGAGGGATTATTATAAGAAACTCTTT. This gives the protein CATWDHWRDYYKKLF.

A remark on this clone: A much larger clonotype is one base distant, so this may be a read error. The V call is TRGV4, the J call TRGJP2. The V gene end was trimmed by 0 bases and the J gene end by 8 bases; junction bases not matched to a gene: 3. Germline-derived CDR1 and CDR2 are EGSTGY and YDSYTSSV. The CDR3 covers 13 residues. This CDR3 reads CATWDGRDWIKTF. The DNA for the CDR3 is TGTGCCACCTGGGATGGGAGAGATTGGATCAAGACGTTT.

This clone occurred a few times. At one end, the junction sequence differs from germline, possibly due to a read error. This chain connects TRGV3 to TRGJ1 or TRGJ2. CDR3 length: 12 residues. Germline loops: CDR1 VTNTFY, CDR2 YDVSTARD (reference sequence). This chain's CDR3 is CTTWDPNYKKLF. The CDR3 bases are TGTACCACCTGGGATCCGAATTATAAGAAACTCTTT.

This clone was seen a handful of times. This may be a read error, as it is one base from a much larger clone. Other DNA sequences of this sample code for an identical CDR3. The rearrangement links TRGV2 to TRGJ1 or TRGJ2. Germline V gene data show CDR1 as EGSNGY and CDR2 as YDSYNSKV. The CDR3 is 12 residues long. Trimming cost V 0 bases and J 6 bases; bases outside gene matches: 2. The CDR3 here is CATWDGSYKKLF. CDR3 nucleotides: TGTGCCACCTGGGACGGGTCTTATAAGAAACTCTTT.

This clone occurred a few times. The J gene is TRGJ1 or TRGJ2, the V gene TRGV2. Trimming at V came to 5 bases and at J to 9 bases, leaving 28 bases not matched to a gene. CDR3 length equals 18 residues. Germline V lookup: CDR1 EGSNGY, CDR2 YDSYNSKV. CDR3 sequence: CATWVGIIVRNCGIKKLF. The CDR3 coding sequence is TGTGCCACCTGGGTCGGAATTATTGTAAGAAACTGCGGAATTAAGAAACTCTTT.

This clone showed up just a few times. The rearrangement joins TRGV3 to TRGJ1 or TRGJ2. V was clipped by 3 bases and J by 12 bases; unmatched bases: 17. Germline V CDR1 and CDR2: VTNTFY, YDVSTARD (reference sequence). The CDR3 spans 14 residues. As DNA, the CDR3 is TGTGCCACCTGGGACCGGTCCGCGGTTATGTGGAAACTCTTT. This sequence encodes CATWDRSAVMWKLF.

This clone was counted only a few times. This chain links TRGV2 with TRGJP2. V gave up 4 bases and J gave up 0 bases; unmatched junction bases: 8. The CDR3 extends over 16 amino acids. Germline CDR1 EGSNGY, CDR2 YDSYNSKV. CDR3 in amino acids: CATWDCYNSSDWIKTF. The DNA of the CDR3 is TGTGCCACCTGGGATTGCTACAATAGTAGTGATTGGATCAAGACGTTT.

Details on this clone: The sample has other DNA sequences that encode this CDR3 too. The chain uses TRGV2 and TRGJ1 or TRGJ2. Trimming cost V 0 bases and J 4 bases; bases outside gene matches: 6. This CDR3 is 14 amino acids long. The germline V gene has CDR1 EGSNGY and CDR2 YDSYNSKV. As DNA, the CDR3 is TGTGCCACCTGGGACGGGCCCCGGTATTATAAGAAACTCTTT. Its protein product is CATWDGPRYYKKLF.

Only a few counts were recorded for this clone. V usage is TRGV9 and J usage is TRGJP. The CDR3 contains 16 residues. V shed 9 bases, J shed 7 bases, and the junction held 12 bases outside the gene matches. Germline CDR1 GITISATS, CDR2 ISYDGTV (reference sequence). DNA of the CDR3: TGTGCCTTGCTTACTGGGTTGGAGTTGGGCAAAAAAATCAAGGTATTT. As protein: CALLTGLELGKKIKVF.

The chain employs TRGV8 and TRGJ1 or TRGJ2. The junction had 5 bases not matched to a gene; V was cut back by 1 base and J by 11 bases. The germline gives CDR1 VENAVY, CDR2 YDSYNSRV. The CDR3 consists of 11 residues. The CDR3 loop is CATWDRAEKLF. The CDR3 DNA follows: TGTGCCACCTGGGATAGAGCGGAGAAACTCTTT.

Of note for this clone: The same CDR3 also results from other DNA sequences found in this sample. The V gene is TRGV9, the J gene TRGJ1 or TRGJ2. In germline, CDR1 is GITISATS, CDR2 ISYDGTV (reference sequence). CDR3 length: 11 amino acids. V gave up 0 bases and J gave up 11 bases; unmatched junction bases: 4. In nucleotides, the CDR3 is TGTGCCTTGTGGGAGGTGCAAGAGAAACTCTTT. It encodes CALWEVQEKLF.

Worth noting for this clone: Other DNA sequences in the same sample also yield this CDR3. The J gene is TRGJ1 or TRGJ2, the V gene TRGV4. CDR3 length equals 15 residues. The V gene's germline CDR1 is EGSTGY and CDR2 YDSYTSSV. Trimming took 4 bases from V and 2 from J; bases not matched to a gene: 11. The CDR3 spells CATWDGPRHYYKKLF. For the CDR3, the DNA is TGTGCCACCTGGGACGGGCCTAGGCATTATTATAAGAAACTCTTT.

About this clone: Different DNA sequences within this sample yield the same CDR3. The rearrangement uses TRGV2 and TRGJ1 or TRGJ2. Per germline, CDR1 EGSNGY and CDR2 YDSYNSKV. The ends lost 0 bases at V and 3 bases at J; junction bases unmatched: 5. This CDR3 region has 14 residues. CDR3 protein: CATWDGPIYYKKLF. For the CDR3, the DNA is TGTGCCACCTGGGACGGGCCTATTTATTATAAGAAACTCTTT.

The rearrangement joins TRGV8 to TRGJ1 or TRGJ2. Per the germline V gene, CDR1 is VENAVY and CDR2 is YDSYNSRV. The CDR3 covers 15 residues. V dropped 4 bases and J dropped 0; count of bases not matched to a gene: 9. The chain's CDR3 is CATWDGPSNYYKKLF. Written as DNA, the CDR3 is TGTGCCACCTGGGACGGGCCGTCGAATTATTATAAGAAACTCTTT.